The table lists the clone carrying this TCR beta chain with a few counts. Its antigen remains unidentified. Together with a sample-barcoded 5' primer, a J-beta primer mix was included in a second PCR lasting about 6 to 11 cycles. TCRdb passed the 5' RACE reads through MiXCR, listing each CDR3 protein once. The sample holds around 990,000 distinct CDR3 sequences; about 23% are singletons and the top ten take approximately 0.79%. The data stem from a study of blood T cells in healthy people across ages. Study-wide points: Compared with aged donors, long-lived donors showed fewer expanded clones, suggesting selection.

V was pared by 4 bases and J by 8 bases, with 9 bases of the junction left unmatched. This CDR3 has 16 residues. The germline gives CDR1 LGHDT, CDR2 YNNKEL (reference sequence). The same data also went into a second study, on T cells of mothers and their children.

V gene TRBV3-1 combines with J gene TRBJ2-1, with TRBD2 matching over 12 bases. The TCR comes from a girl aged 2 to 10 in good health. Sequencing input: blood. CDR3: CASSLVRLAGDDEQFF. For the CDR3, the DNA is TGTGCCAGCAGCCTGGTTCGACTAGCGGGAGACGATGAGCAGTTCTTC.